A selection of T cell receptor beta chains follows, all from one sample in a study of shared clonotypes between healthy human individuals. Using immunoSEQ multiplex PCR, the repertoire was profiled, and TCRdb retains in-frame clones only, with some absent. The repertoire has fewer than 1 million clones, approximately 97% of them found once; the top ten carry less than 0.3%. Input material: naive CD8+ T cells sorted from blood. Receptors originate from a man aged 25 to 40 in good health. Each CDR3 is given with its conserved first and last residue. The order of the fields is J gene, clone size, V gene, D gene, CDR3 length, CDR3 protein, CDR3 DNA. A D gene is named only where the DNA matches it firmly. Not every row has a clone size; where given, it reads once, few, many or a size class.

J: TRBJ2-6
size: .
V: TRBV19
D: .
length: 16
CDR3: CASSMVRGAGANVLTF
DNA: TGTGCCAGTAGTATGGTCAGGGGAGCCGGGGCCAACGTCCTGACTTTC

J: TRBJ2-3
size: once
V: TRBV9
D: .
length: 15
CDR3: CASSVAGVVTDTQYF
DNA: TGTGCCAGCAGCGTAGCGGGAGTTGTTACAGATACGCAGTATTTT

J: TRBJ2-1
size: .
V: TRBV20-1
D: .
length: 11
CDR3: CSATLYNEQFF
DNA: TGCAGTGCTACTCTCTACAATGAGCAGTTCTTC

J: TRBJ2-7
size: .
V: TRBV28
D: .
length: 16
CDR3: CASSLPNATATRLAGF
DNA: TGTGCCAGCAGTTTACCTAATGCGACGGCCACCAGACTGGCGGGCTTC

J: TRBJ1-1
size: .
V: TRBV29-1
D: .
length: 16
CDR3: CSVEVIYGGPDTEAFF
DNA: TGCAGCGTTGAAGTGATATACGGGGGGCCGGATACTGAAGCTTTCTTT

J: TRBJ2-7
size: .
V: TRBV27
D: TRBD2
length: 13
CDR3: CASKGREGYEQYF
DNA: TGTGCCAGTAAGGGGCGGGAGGGCTACGAGCAGTACTTC

J: TRBJ2-7
size: .
V: TRBV29-1
D: .
length: 12
CDR3: CSVGDFSYEQYF
DNA: TGCAGCGTTGGCGACTTCTCCTACGAGCAGTACTTC

J: TRBJ2-1
size: once
V: TRBV5-5
D: .
length: 14
CDR3: CASSLPPEGDEQFF
DNA: TGTGCCAGCAGCCTTCCTCCCGAGGGGGACGAGCAGTTCTTC

J: TRBJ2-7
size: .
V: TRBV30
D: TRBD2
length: 12
CDR3: CAYRDYSYEQYF
DNA: TGTGCCTACCGGGACTACTCCTACGAGCAGTACTTC

J: TRBJ2-1
size: .
V: TRBV19
D: TRBD2
length: 17
CDR3: CASSAGTSGSSYNEQFF
DNA: TGTGCCAGTAGTGCCGGGACTAGCGGGAGCTCCTACAATGAGCAGTTCTTC

J: TRBJ1-2
size: .
V: TRBV19
D: .
length: 14
CDR3: CASSLFGEPLVNTF
DNA: TGTGCCAGTAGCCTTTTTGGGGAGCCACTGGTGAACACCTTC

J: TRBJ2-5
size: .
V: TRBV7-6
D: .
length: 15
CDR3: CASSLDAGGQETQYF
DNA: TGTGCCAGCAGCTTAGATGCTGGGGGGCAAGAGACCCAGTACTTC

J: TRBJ2-1
size: .
V: TRBV29-1
D: .
length: 14
CDR3: CSIDGTKFNNEQFF
DNA: TGCAGCATTGACGGGACCAAATTCAACAATGAGCAGTTCTTC

J: TRBJ2-1
size: once
V: TRBV4-3
D: .
length: 13
CDR3: CASSLELHNEQFF
DNA: TGCGCCAGCAGCCTTGAGCTACACAATGAGCAGTTCTTC

J: TRBJ2-7
size: .
V: TRBV5-1
D: TRBD1
length: 14
CDR3: CASSLGDSPYEQYF
DNA: TGCGCCAGCAGCTTAGGGGACAGCCCCTACGAGCAGTACTTC

J: TRBJ1-4
size: .
V: TRBV25-1
D: .
length: 14
CDR3: CASSGGVLDEKLFF
DNA: TGTGCCAGCAGTGGTGGGGTCCTCGACGAAAAACTGTTTTTT

J: TRBJ2-1
size: .
V: TRBV5-1
D: .
length: 16
CDR3: CASSPLGLVDYNEQFF
DNA: TGCGCCAGCAGCCCCCTGGGTCTCGTGGACTACAATGAGCAGTTCTTC

J: TRBJ2-1
size: .
V: TRBV7-9
D: .
length: 15
CDR3: CASSLVDNLSNEQFF
DNA: TGTGCCAGCAGCTTAGTTGATAACCTTAGCAATGAGCAGTTCTTC

J: TRBJ1-1
size: once
V: TRBV5-4
D: .
length: 14
CDR3: CASSLAGEDTEAFF
DNA: TGTGCCAGCAGCTTGGCGGGGGAAGATACTGAAGCTTTCTTT

J: TRBJ2-1
size: .
V: TRBV7-6
D: .
length: 13
CDR3: CASSLGQYVEQFF
DNA: TGTGCCAGCAGCTTAGGACAGTACGTGGAGCAGTTCTTC

J: TRBJ2-7
size: .
V: TRBV6-5
D: TRBD1
length: 15
CDR3: CASSYRTGWTYEQYF
DNA: TGTGCCAGCAGTTACCGGACAGGGTGGACCTACGAGCAGTACTTC

J: TRBJ1-3
size: .
V: TRBV19
D: .
length: 14
CDR3: CATNDRDWGNTIYF
DNA: TGTGCCACAAACGACCGGGACTGGGGAAACACCATATATTTT

J: TRBJ1-2
size: .
V: TRBV27
D: .
length: 13
CDR3: CASSLGPLYGYTF
DNA: TGTGCCAGCAGTCTTGGACCGCTATATGGCTACACCTTC

J: TRBJ2-5
size: .
V: TRBV27
D: .
length: 14
CDR3: CASSYKTVGETQYF
DNA: TGTGCCAGCAGTTACAAGACAGTCGGGGAGACCCAGTACTTC

J: TRBJ2-7
size: .
V: TRBV29-1
D: TRBD2
length: 14
CDR3: CSVLGLAGGYEQYF
DNA: TGCAGCGTACTGGGACTAGCGGGTGGCTACGAGCAGTACTTC

J: TRBJ1-4
size: .
V: TRBV2
D: TRBD1
length: 18
CDR3: CASSESQGGDATNEKLFF
DNA: TGTGCCAGCAGTGAGTCTCAGGGGGGAGATGCAACTAATGAAAAACTGTTTTTT

J: TRBJ1-4
size: .
V: TRBV7-6
D: .
length: 14
CDR3: CASQVGATNEKLFF
DNA: TGTGCCAGCCAAGTCGGGGCGACTAATGAAAAACTGTTTTTT

J: TRBJ2-3
size: .
V: TRBV7-9
D: TRBD1
length: 13
CDR3: CASSDRGVDTQYF
DNA: TGTGCCAGCAGCGACAGGGGCGTAGATACGCAGTATTTT

J: TRBJ2-1
size: .
V: TRBV5-1
D: TRBD2
length: 17
CDR3: CASSYSGREGFYNEQFF
DNA: TGCGCCAGCAGCTATAGCGGGAGAGAAGGTTTCTACAATGAGCAGTTCTTC

J: TRBJ1-5
size: .
V: TRBV6-1
D: .
length: 16
CDR3: CASSEADSAANQPQHF
DNA: TGTGCCAGCAGTGAAGCGGACAGTGCTGCCAATCAGCCCCAGCATTTT

J: TRBJ2-3
size: .
V: TRBV2
D: .
length: 16
CDR3: CASMNFGSTVRDTQYF
DNA: TGTGCCAGCATGAATTTCGGGAGCACGGTCAGGGATACGCAGTATTTT

J: TRBJ1-1
size: .
V: TRBV29-1
D: TRBD1
length: 14
CDR3: CSAHPQGRRTEAFF
DNA: TGCAGCGCCCACCCACAGGGGCGGCGGACTGAAGCTTTCTTT

J: TRBJ2-7
size: .
V: TRBV12-1
D: .
length: 20
CDR3: CASSFARFLGRRRRSCEQYF
DNA: TGTGCCAGCAGCTTTGCCCGCTTTCTGGGGCGAAGACGACGAAGCTGCGAGCAGTACTTC

J: TRBJ2-7
size: .
V: TRBV5-4
D: .
length: 14
CDR3: CASSLAGSDYEQYF
DNA: TGTGCCAGCAGCTTGGCCGGGTCCGACTACGAGCAGTACTTC

J: TRBJ2-1
size: .
V: TRBV7-9
D: .
length: 18
CDR3: CASSQLEFTGSSYNEQFF
DNA: TGTGCCAGCAGCCAACTGGAGTTTACGGGGAGCTCCTACAATGAGCAGTTCTTC

J: TRBJ2-7
size: .
V: TRBV29-1
D: TRBD1
length: 11
CDR3: CSVGTGYEQYF
DNA: TGCAGCGTTGGGACAGGGTACGAGCAGTACTTC